This T cell receptor beta chain was profiled in a study of T cells in Graves' hyperthyroidism and ophthalmopathy. Study-level points and caveats: Blood samples included most of the expanded thyroid clonotypes exceeding 0.001. Ophthalmopathy could be told apart from stable hyperthyroidism with a 13 V-J model. Ophthalmopathy onset followed model prediction by a median approximately six months.

This clonotype was counted ten times or more. Its antigen is unidentified. RNA transcripts gave rise to amplified TCR beta CDR3 regions. The HTBI primer set was used in a first-round RT-PCR of the TCR CDR3. TCRdb itself ran the multiplex PCR reads through MiXCR, one entry per CDR3 protein. This table has around 340,000 distinct CDR3 sequences, around a sixth appearing once. Looked up from germline, CDR1 is SNHLY and CDR2 is FYNNEI. This CDR3 region has 15 residues. Trimming at V came to 7 bases and at J to 6 bases, leaving 9 bases not matched to a gene. The V call is TRBV2, the J call TRBJ2-1, with TRBD1 identical over 10 bases. The sequencing input was blood. The sequence was collected from a woman between 45 and 60 years old with Graves' hyperthyroidism. CDR3 residues: CASNNRDRGFNEQFF. Here the CDR3 DNA reads TGTGCCAGCAACAACCGGGACAGGGGCTTCAATGAGCAGTTCTTC.